The present TCR beta chain was sequenced within a study of blood T cell repertoires in COVID-19. This table comes from immunoSEQ multiplex PCR, and its TCRdb copy is limited to in-frame clones, with some not included. Of 300,000 to 450,000 clones in the sample, 87% were seen once. Between the trimmed V and J ends, which lost 3 bases and 3 bases, there was a span of 11 bases. The CDR3 extends over 14 amino acids. CDR1 is KGHSY, CDR2 FQNENV, per germline. The sequencing input was PBMCs or T cells enriched from blood (not recorded which). This sequence originates from a woman in her twenties or thirties who had recovered from COVID-19. J is TRBJ1-2 and V is TRBV16; possibly TRBD1 for D (5 bases). The CDR3 sequence: CASSQGRGDYGYTF. The CDR3, as DNA: TGTGCCAGCAGCCAGGGGAGGGGTGACTATGGCTACACCTTC. The full variable domain, with the rest looked up from reference TRBV16 and TRBJ1-2, is GEEVAQTPKHLVRGEGQKAKLYCAPIKGHSYVFWYQQVLKNEFKFLISFQNENVFDETGMPKERFSAKCLPNSPCSLEIQATKLEDSAVYFCASSQGRGDYGYTFGSGTRLTVV.